The TCR beta chain under discussion was sequenced for a study of blood T cell repertoires in COVID-19. Turning to the study itself: Sites across the United States, Italy and Spain contributed samples from acute and convalescent COVID-19.

Libraries were prepared by immunoSEQ multiplex PCR; TCRdb keeps only in-frame clonotypes and omits some of them. This table has about 83,000 clones, 85% to 90% appearing once. V was clipped by 0 bases and J by 3 bases, with 6 bases between them. Germline values: CDR1 LGHDT, CDR2 YNNKEL (reference sequence). CDR3 length: 13 amino acids. This rearrangement joins TRBV3-1 (or the pseudogene TRBV3-2) to TRBJ2-7; no firm D call. The sequenced material came from peripheral blood. The clonotype was recovered from a man older than 75 with active or convalescent COVID-19. The CDR3 sequence is CASSQDPGYEQYV. The CDR3 nucleotides read TGTGCCAGCAGCCAAGATCCAGGCTACGAGCAGTACGTC.